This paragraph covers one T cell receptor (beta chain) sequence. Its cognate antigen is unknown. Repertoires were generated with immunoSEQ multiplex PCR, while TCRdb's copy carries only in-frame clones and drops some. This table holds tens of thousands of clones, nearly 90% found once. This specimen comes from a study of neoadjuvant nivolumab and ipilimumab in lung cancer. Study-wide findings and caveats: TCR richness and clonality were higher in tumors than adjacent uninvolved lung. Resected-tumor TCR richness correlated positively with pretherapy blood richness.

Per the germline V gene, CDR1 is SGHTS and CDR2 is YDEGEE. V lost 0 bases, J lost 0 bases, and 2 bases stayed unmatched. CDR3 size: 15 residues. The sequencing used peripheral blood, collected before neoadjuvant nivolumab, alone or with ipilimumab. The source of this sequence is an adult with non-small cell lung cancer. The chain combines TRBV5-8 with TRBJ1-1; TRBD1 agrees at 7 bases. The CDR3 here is CASSLGQGVNTEAFF. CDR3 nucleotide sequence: TGTGCCAGCAGCTTGGGGCAGGGGGTGAACACTGAAGCTTTCTTT.